Listed here are 3 T cell receptor beta chains from one sample, sequenced in a study of identifying expanded T cells in peripheral blood. Measured with immunoSEQ multiplex PCR; TCRdb has only the in-frame clones, and not every one. The sample yields approximately 110,000 clones, 80% to 90% seen once. Sample: blood. These receptors were collected from a person aged 18 to 70 in good health.

This chain uses TRBV4-3 with TRBJ2-2; tentatively, D is TRBD2 (5 bases). The CDR3 length is 12 residues. Germline V gives CDR1 LGHNA, CDR2 YSLEER. V was clipped by 1 base and J by 11 bases, with 8 bases between them. CDR3: CASSQGSGELFF. In nucleotides, the CDR3 is TGCGCCAGCAGCCAAGGGAGCGGAGAGCTGTTTTTT.

The chain employs TRBV5-1 and TRBJ1-2; D perhaps matches TRBD1 (6 bases). This CDR3 contains 14 residues. CDR1 SGHRS and CDR2 YFSETQ come from the germline V gene. V was clipped by 0 bases and J by 8 bases, with 14 bases between them. The CDR3 DNA reads TGCGCCAGCAGCTTGGAACCAGGGGAACGAGGCTACACCTTC. It codes for CASSLEPGERGYTF.

The chain is built from TRBV9 and TRBJ2-2, with 7 positions matching TRBD1. In germline, CDR1 is SGDLS, CDR2 YYNGEE. The CDR3 runs 15 residues. J gave up 3 bases and V 1 base, and 3 bases lay outside the gene matches. CDR3: CASSVRGQDTGELFF. The DNA of the CDR3 is TGTGCCAGCAGCGTAAGGGGGCAGGACACCGGGGAGCTGTTTTTT.